These T cell receptor beta chains were read from a single sample in a study of graft-versus-host responses after intestinal transplantation. The assay was immunoSEQ multiplex PCR, and TCRdb's table has in-frame clones only and misses some. The table has about 59,000 clones, 90% to 95% seen once. No antigen is known for these receptors. Source: unstimulated CD4+ T cells sorted from spleen or lymph node cells, taken before transplant. Every receptor here comes from a human donor who was the organ donor for an intestinal transplant. Both conserved end residues are part of each CDR3.

V gene: TRBV6-5; J gene: TRBJ2-5; CDR3 protein: CASSKGETQYF
V gene: TRBV6-5; J gene: TRBJ2-7; CDR3 protein: CASSYSVFYEQYF
V gene: TRBV4-1; J gene: TRBJ2-5; CDR3 protein: CASSRTRTSQETQYF
V gene: TRBV7-2; J gene: TRBJ2-7; CDR3 protein: CASSERGDSTYEQYF
V gene: TRBV5-1; J gene: TRBJ2-5; CDR3 protein: CASSLIYRDQETQYF
V gene: TRBV6-6; J gene: TRBJ1-2; CDR3 protein: CASSFGTGVRGYTF
V gene: TRBV5-5; J gene: TRBJ1-4; CDR3 protein: CASSPDGRNEKLFF
V gene: TRBV2; J gene: TRBJ2-3; CDR3 protein: CAGRGPRWDTQYF
V gene: TRBV7-6; J gene: TRBJ2-1; CDR3 protein: CASSLSGQVLSSYNEQFF
V gene: TRBV5-8; J gene: TRBJ2-7; CDR3 protein: CASSFARGGYEQYF
V gene: TRBV12-5; J gene: TRBJ2-3; CDR3 protein: CASGFSQGVVTDTQYF
V gene: TRBV30; J gene: TRBJ2-1; CDR3 protein: CAWSVGAGGLQEQFF
V gene: TRBV10-2; J gene: TRBJ2-4; CDR3 protein: CASSEDSLAKNIQYF
V gene: TRBV7-9; J gene: TRBJ2-7; CDR3 protein: CASSLARTYYEQYF
V gene: TRBV5-1; J gene: TRBJ2-1; CDR3 protein: CASRSGTPTFEQFF
V gene: TRBV27; J gene: TRBJ1-6; CDR3 protein: CASGTGNSYNSPLHF
V gene: TRBV2; J gene: TRBJ1-5; CDR3 protein: CASSVQAYQPQHF
V gene: TRBV7-2; J gene: TRBJ1-5; CDR3 protein: CASSPRGRNQPQHF
V gene: TRBV11-2; J gene: TRBJ2-3; CDR3 protein: CASSLVSPGRADTQYF
V gene: TRBV5-1; J gene: TRBJ1-1; CDR3 protein: CASSLGQVMNTEAFF
V gene: TRBV7-9; J gene: TRBJ1-4; CDR3 protein: CASSLGAGRGPNEKLFF
V gene: TRBV19; J gene: TRBJ2-3; CDR3 protein: CASTAGRATDTQYF
V gene: TRBV4-3; J gene: TRBJ1-5; CDR3 protein: CASSQDWTGGFQPQHF
V gene: TRBV15; J gene: TRBJ2-3; CDR3 protein: CATSRPRFGAGGTDTQYF
V gene: TRBV2; J gene: TRBJ2-3; CDR3 protein: CASSETSGLMYF
V gene: TRBV7-2; J gene: TRBJ2-7; CDR3 protein: CASSLMIGDYEQYF
V gene: TRBV5-4; J gene: TRBJ2-7; CDR3 protein: CASSLETVSYEQYF
V gene: TRBV7-6; J gene: TRBJ1-2; CDR3 protein: CASSLVPGQFYGYTF
V gene: TRBV7-2; J gene: TRBJ1-3; CDR3 protein: CASSPSAGRGGGNTIYF
V gene: TRBV5-4; J gene: TRBJ2-1; CDR3 protein: CASSLASSEQFF
V gene: TRBV2; J gene: TRBJ1-1; CDR3 protein: CASSDGAGGGREAFF
V gene: TRBV5-6; J gene: TRBJ2-2; CDR3 protein: CASSLGLAPVSNTGELFF
V gene: TRBV2; J gene: TRBJ2-7; CDR3 protein: CASIQAYEQYF
V gene: TRBV27; J gene: TRBJ1-1; CDR3 protein: CASSLGARGTEAFF
V gene: TRBV6-4; J gene: TRBJ1-1; CDR3 protein: CASSQGFNTEAFF
V gene: TRBV5-1; J gene: TRBJ2-7; CDR3 protein: CASSEVSGRGYEQYF
V gene: TRBV18; J gene: TRBJ1-6; CDR3 protein: CASSLQGMGGQTYNSPLHF